The rows below give T cell receptor beta chains drawn from one sample of a study of shared clonotypes between healthy human individuals. Only in-frame clones appear in the TCRdb table, and some are missing; sequencing was by immunoSEQ multiplex PCR. The sample consists of 2.3 million or so clones, just over 90% of them appearing once. Source material: naive CD4+ T cells from PBMCs. These receptor sequences come from a man aged 18 to 29 in good health. Some clones in this sample may be carry-over from other donors' samples. CDR3s include the opening cysteine and the closing phenylalanine or tryptophan. The D gene is left open where the match is weak. Where a row states a size, it is once, few, many or the class of an expanded clone; other rows omit it.

d_call: NA
cdr3_length: 14
v_call: TRBV6-5
j_call: TRBJ1-2
clone_size: NA
cdr3_aa: CASSYRDSTYGYTF
cdr3_nt: TGTGCCAGCAGTTACCGCGACAGCACCTATGGCTACACCTTC

d_call: NA
cdr3_length: 14
v_call: TRBV7-2
j_call: TRBJ1-4
clone_size: NA
cdr3_aa: CASSLRRAGEKLFF
cdr3_nt: TGTGCCAGCAGCCTGAGGAGGGCGGGCGAAAAACTGTTTTTT

d_call: TRBD2
cdr3_length: 16
v_call: TRBV9
j_call: TRBJ2-1
clone_size: NA
cdr3_aa: CASSARWREGYNEQFF
cdr3_nt: TGTGCCAGCAGCGCCAGATGGCGGGAGGGCTACAATGAGCAGTTCTTC

d_call: NA
cdr3_length: 14
v_call: TRBV29-1
j_call: TRBJ2-7
clone_size: NA
cdr3_aa: CSVVARARSYEQYF
cdr3_nt: TGCAGCGTTGTTGCCAGAGCTAGGAGCTACGAGCAGTACTTC

d_call: NA
cdr3_length: 10
v_call: TRBV5-1
j_call: TRBJ2-3
clone_size: NA
cdr3_aa: CASSLLAQYF
cdr3_nt: TGCGCCAGCAGCCTCCTTGCGCAGTATTTT

d_call: NA
cdr3_length: 15
v_call: TRBV4-1
j_call: TRBJ2-3
clone_size: NA
cdr3_aa: CASSQDGLAPSREYF
cdr3_nt: TGCGCCAGCAGCCAAGACGGACTGGCCCCTTCGAGGGAGTATTTT

d_call: NA
cdr3_length: 16
v_call: TRBV5-1
j_call: TRBJ2-1
clone_size: NA
cdr3_aa: CASSLGSGSSYNEQFF
cdr3_nt: TGCGCCAGCAGCTTGGGGTCAGGGAGCTCCTACAATGAGCAGTTCTTC

d_call: TRBD1
cdr3_length: 15
v_call: TRBV5-4
j_call: TRBJ1-3
clone_size: NA
cdr3_aa: CASSLQGARGNTIYF
cdr3_nt: TGTGCCAGCAGCTTACAGGGGGCGCGCGGAAACACCATATATTTT

d_call: NA
cdr3_length: 16
v_call: TRBV2
j_call: TRBJ1-5
clone_size: NA
cdr3_aa: CASSEISWGGNQPQHF
cdr3_nt: TGTGCCAGCAGTGAAATTTCTTGGGGAGGCAATCAGCCCCAGCATTTT

d_call: NA
cdr3_length: 12
v_call: TRBV5-1
j_call: TRBJ2-1
clone_size: NA
cdr3_aa: CASRSETGEQFF
cdr3_nt: TGCGCCAGCAGATCGGAGACCGGTGAGCAGTTCTTC

d_call: NA
cdr3_length: 16
v_call: TRBV5-1
j_call: TRBJ2-5
clone_size: NA
cdr3_aa: CASSLVGAGEQETQYF
cdr3_nt: TGCGCCAGCAGCTTGGTCGGGGCCGGGGAACAAGAGACCCAGTACTTC

d_call: TRBD1
cdr3_length: 14
v_call: TRBV6-5
j_call: TRBJ1-1
clone_size: NA
cdr3_aa: CASRTGQMNTEAFF
cdr3_nt: TGTGCCAGCAGGACGGGACAGATGAACACTGAAGCTTTCTTT

d_call: NA
cdr3_length: 13
v_call: TRBV7-3
j_call: TRBJ2-6
clone_size: NA
cdr3_aa: CASRPSGANVLTF
cdr3_nt: TGTGCCAGCAGGCCGTCTGGGGCCAACGTCCTGACTTTC

d_call: NA
cdr3_length: 16
v_call: TRBV4-2
j_call: TRBJ1-5
clone_size: NA
cdr3_aa: CASSQEGGRSNQPQHF
cdr3_nt: TGTGCCAGCAGCCAAGAGGGGGGACGTAGCAATCAGCCCCAGCATTTT

d_call: NA
cdr3_length: 13
v_call: TRBV28
j_call: TRBJ1-1
clone_size: NA
cdr3_aa: CASSGQLNTEAFF
cdr3_nt: TGTGCCAGCAGCGGACAGTTGAACACTGAAGCTTTCTTT

d_call: NA
cdr3_length: 11
v_call: TRBV29-1
j_call: TRBJ1-1
clone_size: few
cdr3_aa: CSFRRDTEAFF
cdr3_nt: TGCAGTTTTCGACGAGACACTGAAGCTTTCTTT

d_call: TRBD2
cdr3_length: 15
v_call: TRBV5-1
j_call: TRBJ2-5
clone_size: NA
cdr3_aa: CASSWSPVGGDTQYF
cdr3_nt: TGCGCCAGCAGCTGGAGCCCCGTGGGAGGGGATACCCAGTACTTC

d_call: TRBD2
cdr3_length: 15
v_call: TRBV7-3
j_call: TRBJ2-1
clone_size: NA
cdr3_aa: CASSFFSGPYNEQFF
cdr3_nt: TGTGCCAGCAGCTTTTTTAGCGGGCCCTACAATGAGCAGTTCTTC

d_call: NA
cdr3_length: 15
v_call: TRBV5-4
j_call: TRBJ2-3
clone_size: NA
cdr3_aa: CASSSDPYGADTQYF
cdr3_nt: TGTGCCAGCAGCTCGGATCCCTATGGGGCAGATACGCAGTATTTT

d_call: NA
cdr3_length: 14
v_call: TRBV5-1
j_call: TRBJ2-1
clone_size: NA
cdr3_aa: CASSSITGFNEQFF
cdr3_nt: TGCGCCAGCAGCTCAATTACAGGGTTCAATGAGCAGTTCTTC

d_call: NA
cdr3_length: 14
v_call: TRBV7-8
j_call: TRBJ2-2
clone_size: NA
cdr3_aa: CASSPGGVAGELFF
cdr3_nt: TGTGCCAGCAGCCCAGGGGGGGTCGCCGGGGAGCTGTTTTTT